This T cell receptor (beta chain) stems from a study of long-term antiretroviral therapy in people with HIV. Study as a whole: In the earliest collections, sampling predates the 2015 immediate-ART recommendation by about a decade. Whole-study findings and limits: It was observed that HIV repertoires exhibited narrower CDR3 length ranges than controls. Sampling of blood ran from 2004 to 2017, and older ART regimens were possibly in use.

In regard to this clone: Its antigen is still unknown.

Among participants with HIV, every one received treatment in the United States. At the survey level, the v3.0 immunoSEQ assay was run. Assay: immunoSEQ multiplex PCR; the TCRdb copy retains only in-frame clones and omits some. The sample yields about 26,000 clones, about 85% seen once. This receptor was obtained from a middle-aged man with HIV. The starting material was unsorted PBMCs, obtained roughly 2.7 years after starting antiretroviral therapy.

CDR3 bases: TGTGCCAGCAGCTTAGAAGGCCTCGGGGTCGGTCCGGGCACTGAAGCTTTCTTT. It is translated as CASSLEGLGVGPGTEAFF. The J gene is TRBJ1-1, the V gene TRBV7-9; no definite D call. Germline CDR1 reads SEHNR; CDR2 reads FQNEAQ (reference sequence). The CDR3 is 18 amino acids. With 1 base removed from V and 4 bases from J, the gap between germline ends came to 22 bases.